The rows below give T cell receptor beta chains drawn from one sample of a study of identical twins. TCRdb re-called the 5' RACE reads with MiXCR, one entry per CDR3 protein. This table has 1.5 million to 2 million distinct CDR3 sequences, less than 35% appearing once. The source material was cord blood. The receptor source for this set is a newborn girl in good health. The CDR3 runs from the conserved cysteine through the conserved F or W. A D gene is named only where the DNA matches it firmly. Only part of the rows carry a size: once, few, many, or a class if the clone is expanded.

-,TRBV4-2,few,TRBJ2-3,CASSHPTRSASTDTQYF,TGTGCCAGCAGCCACCCTACTAGGTCCGCTAGCACAGATACGCAGTATTTT
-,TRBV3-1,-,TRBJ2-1,CASSQDRTWSSYNEQFF,TGTGCCAGCAGCCAAGATCGGACCTGGAGCTCCTACAATGAGCAGTTCTTC
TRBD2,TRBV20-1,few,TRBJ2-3,CSASSITSGDIDTQYF,TGCAGTGCTAGTAGTATCACTAGCGGGGACATAGATACGCAGTATTTT
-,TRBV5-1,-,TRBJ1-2,CASSFPDSLYGYTF,TGCGCCAGCAGCTTCCCGGACAGCCTCTATGGCTACACCTTC
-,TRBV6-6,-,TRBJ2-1,CAARLGGTSSYNEQFF,TGTGCCGCACGGCTTGGCGGGACGAGCTCCTACAATGAGCAGTTCTTC
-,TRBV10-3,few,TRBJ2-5,CAISESTTSPGGETQYF,TGTGCCATCAGTGAGTCGACCACTTCTCCGGGCGGGGAGACCCAGTACTTC
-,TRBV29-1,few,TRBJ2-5,CSVDRKGTRETQYF,TGCAGCGTTGATAGGAAGGGGACGAGGGAGACCCAGTACTTC
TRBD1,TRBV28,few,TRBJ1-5,CASWTGDQPQHF,TGTGCCAGCTGGACAGGGGATCAGCCCCAGCATTTT
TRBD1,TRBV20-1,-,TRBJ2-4,CSAYRQGRAKNIQYF,TGCAGTGCTTATCGACAGGGGAGAGCCAAAAACATTCAGTACTTC
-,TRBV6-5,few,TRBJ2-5,CASSRFMGGPYNEQYF,TGTGCCAGCAGTAGATTTATGGGGGGGCCTTACAATGAGCAGTACTTC
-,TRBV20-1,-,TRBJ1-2,CSATPDGDYGYTF,TGCAGTGCTACCCCGGACGGAGACTATGGCTACACCTTC
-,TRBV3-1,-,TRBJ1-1,CASSQGGPGHTEAFF,TGTGCCAGCAGCCAAGGGGGCCCAGGGCACACTGAAGCTTTCTTT
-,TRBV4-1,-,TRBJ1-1,CASSHLFQGRTEAFF,TGCGCCAGCAGCCACCTGTTCCAGGGTCGGACTGAAGCTTTCTTT
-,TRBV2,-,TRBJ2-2,CASSLSRGTTNTGELFF,TGTGCCAGCAGCCTCTCAAGAGGGACGACGAACACCGGGGAGCTGTTTTTT
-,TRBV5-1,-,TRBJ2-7,CASSLSPLIGSSHNEQYF,TGCGCCAGCAGCTTGTCCCCTCTGATAGGGAGCTCCCACAATGAGCAGTACTTC
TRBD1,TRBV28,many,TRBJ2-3,CASSSGQGSTDTQYF,TGTGCCAGCAGCTCCGGACAGGGAAGCACAGATACGCAGTATTTT
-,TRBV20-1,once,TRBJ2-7,CSARPPRTAYEQYF,TGCAGTGCTAGGCCTCCAAGGACAGCCTACGAGCAGTACTTC
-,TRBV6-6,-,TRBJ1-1,CASSYRGLPAEAFF,TGTGCCAGCAGTTACCGCGGACTTCCCGCTGAAGCTTTCTTT
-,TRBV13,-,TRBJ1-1,CASISLGGEAFF,TGTGCCAGCATTTCCCTGGGGGGTGAAGCTTTCTTT
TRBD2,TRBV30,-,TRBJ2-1,CAWSPGTTLGQFF,TGTGCCTGGAGTCCCGGGACTACCCTAGGGCAGTTCTTC
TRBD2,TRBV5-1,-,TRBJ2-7,CASTHGTSGEEQYF,TGCGCCAGCACCCACGGAACTAGCGGTGAAGAGCAGTACTTC
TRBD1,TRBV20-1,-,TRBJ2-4,CSATTGSTYNEQYF,TGCAGTGCTACGACAGGGTCCACCTACAATGAGCAGTACTTC
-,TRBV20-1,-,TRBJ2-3,CSYLSGRTDTQYF,TGCAGTTACCTTAGCGGCCGCACAGATACGCAGTATTTT
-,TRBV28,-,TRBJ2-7,CASSLWGAGASYEQYF,TGTGCCAGCAGTTTATGGGGGGCAGGGGCGTCATACGAGCAGTACTTC
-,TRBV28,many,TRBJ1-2,CASTPLWEQRLNGYTF,TGTGCCAGCACCCCCTTATGGGAGCAGCGATTAAATGGCTACACCTTC
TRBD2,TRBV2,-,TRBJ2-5,CASSELAGGPKYF,TGTGCCAGCAGTGAACTAGCGGGAGGGCCTAAGTACTTC
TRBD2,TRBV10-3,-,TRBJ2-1,CAISEGTRKSGNEQFF,TGTGCCATCAGTGAGGGGACTAGAAAGAGCGGCAATGAGCAGTTCTTC
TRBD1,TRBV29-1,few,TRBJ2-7,CSVEGTGDTYEQYF,TGCAGCGTTGAGGGGACAGGGGATACCTACGAGCAGTACTTC
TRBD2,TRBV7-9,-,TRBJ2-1,CASSPGLAGGIYNEQFF,TGTGCCAGCAGCCCGGGACTAGCGGGAGGGATTTACAATGAGCAGTTCTTC
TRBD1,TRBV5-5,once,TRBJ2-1,CASSEGQGTNEQFF,TGTGCCAGCAGCGAGGGACAGGGGACCAATGAGCAGTTCTTC
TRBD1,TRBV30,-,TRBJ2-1,CAWSPLDRLGNEQFF,TGTGCCTGGAGTCCGTTGGACAGGCTGGGCAATGAGCAGTTCTTC
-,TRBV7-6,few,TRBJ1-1,CASSLRFGVNTEAFF,TGTGCCAGCAGCTTACGTTTCGGGGTAAACACTGAAGCTTTCTTT
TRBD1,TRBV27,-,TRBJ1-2,CASRLTGVNGYTF,TGTGCCAGCAGACTAACAGGGGTAAATGGCTACACCTTC
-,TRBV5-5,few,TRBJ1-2,CASSATLKEGGLNYGYTF,TGTGCCAGCAGCGCGACTTTGAAGGAGGGAGGCCTTAACTATGGCTACACCTTC
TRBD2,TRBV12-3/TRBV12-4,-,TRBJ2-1,CASSLGIAGACRNEQFF,TGTGCCAGCAGTTTAGGTATAGCGGGGGCATGTCGGAATGAGCAGTTCTTC
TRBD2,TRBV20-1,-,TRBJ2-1,CSALAGGPHNEQFF,TGCAGTGCCCTAGCGGGAGGCCCCCACAATGAGCAGTTCTTC
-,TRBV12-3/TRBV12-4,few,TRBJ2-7,CASSLPFSYEQYF,TGTGCCAGCAGTTTACCCTTTTCCTACGAGCAGTACTTC
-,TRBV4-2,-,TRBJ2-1,CASSQKQIGEQFF,TGTGCCAGCAGCCAAAAACAGATCGGTGAGCAGTTCTTC
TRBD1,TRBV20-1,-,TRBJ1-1,CSARRGDRMDAEAFF,TGCAGTGCTAGAAGGGGGGACAGGATGGACGCTGAAGCTTTCTTT
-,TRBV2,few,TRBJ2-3,CASSENTVNTDTQYF,TGTGCCAGCAGCGAGAACACCGTCAACACAGATACGCAGTATTTT
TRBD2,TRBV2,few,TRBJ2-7,CASSERGAGRYEQYF,TGTGCCAGCAGTGAAAGGGGAGCGGGACGCTACGAGCAGTACTTC
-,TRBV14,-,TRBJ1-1,CASSQDQAEEAFF,TGTGCCAGCAGCCAAGATCAGGCAGAAGAAGCTTTCTTT
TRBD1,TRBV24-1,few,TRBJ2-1,CATSDPARDRSYNEQFF,TGTGCCACCAGTGACCCAGCCCGGGACAGATCCTACAATGAGCAGTTCTTC
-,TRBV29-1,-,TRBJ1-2,CSVLGHRTYGYTF,TGCAGCGTCCTTGGTCATAGGACCTATGGCTACACCTTC
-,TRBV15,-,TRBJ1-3,CATSRSRGNTIYF,TGTGCCACCAGCAGATCCCGCGGAAACACCATATATTTT
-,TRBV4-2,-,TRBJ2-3,CASSQESPSTDTQYF,TGTGCCAGCAGCCAAGAGTCTCCTAGCACAGATACGCAGTATTTT
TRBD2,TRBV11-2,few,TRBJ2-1,CASSLKAGVEQFF,TGTGCCAGCAGCTTAAAAGCGGGAGTGGAGCAGTTCTTC
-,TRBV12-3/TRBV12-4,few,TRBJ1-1,CASRIPGNTEAFF,TGTGCCAGCAGGATTCCGGGGAACACTGAAGCTTTCTTT
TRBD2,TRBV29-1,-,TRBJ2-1,CSVGRGSGRGRNEQFF,TGCAGCGTTGGGAGGGGGAGCGGGAGAGGGAGGAATGAGCAGTTCTTC
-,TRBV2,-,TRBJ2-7,CASSAGYEQSF,TGTGCCAGCAGTGCGGGGTACGAGCAGTCCTTC
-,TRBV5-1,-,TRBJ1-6,CASSLGDRLNSPLHF,TGCGCCAGCAGCTTGGGGGACCGATTAAATTCACCCCTCCACTTT
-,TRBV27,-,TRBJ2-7,CASSLSASSYNEQYF,TGTGCCAGCAGTTTATCCGCTAGCTCCTACAATGAGCAGTACTTC
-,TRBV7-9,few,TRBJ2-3,CASSGSGRQYF,TGTGCCAGCAGTGGTAGTGGTAGGCAGTATTTT
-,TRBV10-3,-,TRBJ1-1,CAISALSHGDGGTEAFF,TGTGCCATCAGTGCCCTCTCCCATGGAGATGGGGGCACTGAAGCTTTCTTT
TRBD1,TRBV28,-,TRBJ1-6,CASSAQTGGYSPLHF,TGTGCCAGCAGTGCCCAGACAGGGGGGTATTCACCCCTCCACTTT
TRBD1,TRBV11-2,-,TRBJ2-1,CASSPLTGYYEQFF,TGTGCCAGCAGCCCCCTGACAGGGTACTACGAGCAGTTCTTC
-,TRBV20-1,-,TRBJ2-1,CSARLGPGHRRTNEQFF,TGCAGTGCTAGGCTGGGCCCCGGACACCGTCGAACCAATGAGCAGTTCTTC